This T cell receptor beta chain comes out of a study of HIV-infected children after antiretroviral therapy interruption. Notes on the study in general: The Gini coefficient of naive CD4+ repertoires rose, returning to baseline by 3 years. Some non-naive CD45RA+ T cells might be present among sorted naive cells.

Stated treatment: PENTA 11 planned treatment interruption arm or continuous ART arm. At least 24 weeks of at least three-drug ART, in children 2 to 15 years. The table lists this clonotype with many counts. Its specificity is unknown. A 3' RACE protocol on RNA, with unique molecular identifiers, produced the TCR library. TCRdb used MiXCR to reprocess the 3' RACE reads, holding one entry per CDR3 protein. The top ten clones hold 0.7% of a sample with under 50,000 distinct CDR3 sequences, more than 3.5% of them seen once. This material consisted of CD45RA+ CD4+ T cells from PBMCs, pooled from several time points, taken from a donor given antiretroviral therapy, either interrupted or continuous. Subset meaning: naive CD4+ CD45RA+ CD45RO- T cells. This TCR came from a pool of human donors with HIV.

The CDR3 sequence is CSVEQTNYGYTF. As DNA, the CDR3 is TGCAGCGTTGAACAGACTAACTATGGCTACACCTTC. The V and J genes are TRBV29-1 and TRBJ1-2; D remains unclear. V was trimmed by 2 bases and J by 0 bases, leaving 4 bases between them. The CDR3 extends over 12 amino acids. The germline gives CDR1 SQVTM, CDR2 ANQGSEA.